These T cell receptor beta chains were read from a single sample in a study of T-cell memory formation after mild COVID-19. One entry per CDR3 protein, called by TCRdb with MiXCR from the 5' RACE reads. The sample lists around 25,000 distinct CDR3 sequences, less than 8% occurring once. Sequenced: PBMCs or a T cell subset sorted from them (not recorded which). These TCRs come from an adult woman who had mild COVID-19 (a few samples of this study predate the infection). Cell type and time point are not known. Each CDR3 is given with its conserved first and last residue. The D gene is left open where the match is weak. Part of the rows lack a size; the others show once, few, many or a class for expanded clones.

cdr3_nt	cdr3_aa	clone_size	d_call	v_call	j_call
TGTGCCAGCAGTGTTATAGGGAAAGTGTTAGGCGATACGCAGTATTTT	CASSVIGKVLGDTQYF	many	.	TRBV2	TRBJ2-3
TGTGCCAGCAGCCTCTCTGGACAGGTAGTACAGCCCCAGCATTTT	CASSLSGQVVQPQHF	many	TRBD1	TRBV5-6	TRBJ1-5
TGTGCCACCAGCAGGGCGGGAGCGGCAGATACGCAGTATTTT	CATSRAGAADTQYF	many	TRBD2	TRBV15	TRBJ2-3
TGTGCCAGTAGTATACTAACCACAGGGCCGAACATTCAGTACTTC	CASSILTTGPNIQYF	few	.	TRBV19	TRBJ2-4
TGTGCCAGCAGCCACCCCAGGGGACTTAACACTGAAGCTTTCTTT	CASSHPRGLNTEAFF	many	.	TRBV7-2	TRBJ1-1
TGTGCCAGCAGTTTAGCGCTCGGACTAGCGGGAAGCACAGATACGCAGTATTTT	CASSLALGLAGSTDTQYF	many	TRBD2	TRBV12-3/TRBV12-4	TRBJ2-3
TGCGCCAGCAACCCTAAAGTTCGGTTGGGAGAGACCCAGTACTTC	CASNPKVRLGETQYF	many	.	TRBV5-1	TRBJ2-5
TGCAGTGCTCCAACGATAGCGACCCGCACAGATACGCAGTATTTT	CSAPTIATRTDTQYF	many	.	TRBV20-1	TRBJ2-3
TGTGCCAGCAGCGTCGGACAGGGCACCTACGAGCAGTACTTC	CASSVGQGTYEQYF	many	TRBD1	TRBV9	TRBJ2-7
TGCAGTGCTAGAGGGATATTCCAGGCCACAGATACGCAGTATTTT	CSARGIFQATDTQYF	medium-sized	.	TRBV20-1	TRBJ2-3
TGTGCCAGCAGACCCACGGGGAGGGATACGCAGTATTTT	CASRPTGRDTQYF	many	.	TRBV14	TRBJ2-3
TGTGCCAGTAGTTTACCGACAGTGAACACTGAAGCTTTCTTT	CASSLPTVNTEAFF	few	.	TRBV19	TRBJ1-1
TGTGCCAGCAGCGTGGCGGGGTCCGATGTCTCTGGAAACACCATATATTTT	CASSVAGSDVSGNTIYF	many	.	TRBV9	TRBJ1-3
TGTGCCAGCAGTGAAGCGATCTTATCGGCTGGCCAGCCCCAGCATTTT	CASSEAILSAGQPQHF	many	.	TRBV6-1	TRBJ1-5
TGCGCCAGCAGCTTGGTTGGCCCCAGCAGGAGTAATTCACCCCTCCACTTT	CASSLVGPSRSNSPLHF	many	.	TRBV5-1	TRBJ1-6
TGCAGTGTAGGGGACTCTGGAAACACCATATATTTT	CSVGDSGNTIYF	few	.	TRBV20-1	TRBJ1-3
TGTGCCAGCAGTGAAGGGTCAGGTGGACGCGGTACGCAGTATTTT	CASSEGSGGRGTQYF	many	.	TRBV6-4	TRBJ2-3
TGTGCCACACAGGGTCAGAACACTGAAGCTTTCTTT	CATQGQNTEAFF	many	.	TRBV7-9	TRBJ1-1
TGTGCCACCAGTGACCCTCTGTTCTCCTACAATGAGCAGTTCTTC	CATSDPLFSYNEQFF	many	.	TRBV24-1	TRBJ2-1
TGCGCCAGCAGCCCGGTAGCGGGAAGCTCCTACAATGAGCAGTTCTTC	CASSPVAGSSYNEQFF	.	TRBD2	TRBV5-1	TRBJ2-1
TGTGCCAGCAGCTTACGGGGGACTAGCGGGTGGAATGAGCAGTTCTTC	CASSLRGTSGWNEQFF	.	TRBD2	TRBV7-9	TRBJ2-1
TGTGCCAGCAGGGACCTTCCTAGCGGGCCCTACAATGAGCAGTTCTTC	CASRDLPSGPYNEQFF	.	TRBD2	TRBV5-5	TRBJ2-1
TGTGCCATCAAACCGGGACTAGCGGGAGAGACCCAGTACTTC	CAIKPGLAGETQYF	many	TRBD2	TRBV10-3	TRBJ2-5
TGTGCCAGCAGTGCCACCGGGACTCTCTCCGAGCAGTACTTC	CASSATGTLSEQYF	many	.	TRBV2	TRBJ2-7
TGCGCCAGCAGCTCGGAAACTGGGCGTGGAGGATACAATGAGCAGTTCTTC	CASSSETGRGGYNEQFF	many	.	TRBV5-1	TRBJ2-1
TGCGCCAGCAGTCAATTTGGGGGGAGGACGTACATTCAGTACTTC	CASSQFGGRTYIQYF	many	.	TRBV23-1	TRBJ2-4
TGTGCCACCAGTGATCCAATAAATGAGCAGTTCTTC	CATSDPINEQFF	many	.	TRBV24-1	TRBJ2-1
TGTGCCACCGGACGGTCGAACACCGGGGAGCTGTTTTTT	CATGRSNTGELFF	many	.	TRBV15	TRBJ2-2
TGTGCCAGCAGTTTAGTAGGGGCTGAAGCTTTCTTT	CASSLVGAEAFF	many	.	TRBV12-3/TRBV12-4	TRBJ1-1
TGCGCCAGCAGCTACGACAGGGCCTCCTACGAGCAGTACTTC	CASSYDRASYEQYF	many	TRBD1	TRBV5-1	TRBJ2-7
TGTGCCAGCAGCCAAGTTTACGCGAACACCGGGGAGCTGTTTTTT	CASSQVYANTGELFF	many	.	TRBV4-2	TRBJ2-2
TGTGCCAGCAGTTACTCGAAGACGGGAGGCATTCAGTACTTC	CASSYSKTGGIQYF	many	TRBD2	TRBV6-2/TRBV6-3	TRBJ2-4
TGTGCCAGTAGTAGGTCGGACAGGAGCTCCTACAATGAGCAGTTCTTC	CASSRSDRSSYNEQFF	many	TRBD1	TRBV19	TRBJ2-1
TGTGCCAGCACTACGGGGGCCCTGGCGGGACCCAACACCGGGGAGCTGTTTTTT	CASTTGALAGPNTGELFF	many	.	TRBV6-2/TRBV6-3	TRBJ2-2
TGTGCCAGCAGTTTTTGGGGGACAGATTACAATGAGCAGTTCTTC	CASSFWGTDYNEQFF	many	TRBD1	TRBV12-3/TRBV12-4	TRBJ2-1
TGTGCCACCGCGCGGGACTCTGGGGCCAACGTCCTGACTTTC	CATARDSGANVLTF	many	.	TRBV11-3	TRBJ2-6
TGTGCCAGCAGCCAAACAGGGAGCTCCTACAATGAGCAGTTCTTC	CASSQTGSSYNEQFF	many	.	TRBV16	TRBJ2-1
TGTGCCAGCAGTTTGGGACTAGCGGCTACGAACACCGGGGAGCTGTTTTTT	CASSLGLAATNTGELFF	many	TRBD2	TRBV12-3/TRBV12-4	TRBJ2-2
TGTGCCATCAGTGACGAAGGGACAGGGCAAGAGACCCAGTACTTC	CAISDEGTGQETQYF	many	TRBD1	TRBV10-3	TRBJ2-5
TGTGCCAGCTCACCACCGGCAAGGGATGGCTACACCTTC	CASSPPARDGYTF	many	.	TRBV18	TRBJ1-2
TGTGCCAGCAGACCCTATATGGGACAACAAGAGACCCAGTACTTC	CASRPYMGQQETQYF	many	.	TRBV12-3/TRBV12-4	TRBJ2-5
TGTGCCAGCAGTGACTCTAGCGGGGGGGCCGATACGCAGTATTTT	CASSDSSGGADTQYF	many	TRBD2	TRBV6-4	TRBJ2-3
TGTGCCAGCAGTCAGTCCGACAGGGGTCCCCGTGGCTACACCTTC	CASSQSDRGPRGYTF	many	TRBD1	TRBV11-3	TRBJ1-2
TGTGCCAGCTCACCACCCCGACTAGGAAGAAGAACAGATACGCAGTATTTT	CASSPPRLGRRTDTQYF	many	.	TRBV18	TRBJ2-3
TGTGCCAGCAGCTTACTTCACTCCTCCTACGAGCAGTACTTC	CASSLLHSSYEQYF	many	.	TRBV7-2	TRBJ2-7
TGTGCCAGCAGCTTAAAGTGGCGGGGGGGCGCCATCCCGCACACAGATACGCAGTATTTT	CASSLKWRGGAIPHTDTQYF	many	TRBD2	TRBV7-3	TRBJ2-3